This passage covers 7 T cell receptor beta chains from one sample sequenced in a study of regulatory T cells in long-lasting Graves disease. HTBI primers from iRepertoire and Arm-PCR of CDR3 regions yielded the TCR beta libraries. Each CDR3 protein is one row after TCRdb ran MiXCR on the multiplex PCR reads. This sample has over 450,000 distinct CDR3 sequences, with approximately 12% found just once. Indicated time point: newly diagnosed GD, antithyroid drugs for less than 3 months. From RNA extracted from PBMCs, the TCR library was made. The sample also formed part of further work on T cells in Graves' hyperthyroidism and ophthalmopathy.

This specimen consisted of peripheral blood mononuclear cells (PBMCs), obtained at new diagnosis, from a patient treated with antithyroid drugs. These receptors all stem from a woman aged 30 to 39 with Graves disease.

This clonotype was detected only a few times. J is TRBJ2-1 and V is TRBV7-9; no reliable D call. The germline gives CDR1 SEHNR, CDR2 FQNEAQ (reference sequence). The ends were cut back, 5 bases at V and 0 bases at J, with 17 bases in the middle. The CDR3 extends over 17 amino acids. CDR3 nucleotide sequence: TGTGCCAGCAGCCCGAGATGGGTTGTAAGCTCCTACAATGAGCAGTTCTTC. Its protein is CASSPRWVVSSYNEQFF.

This clonotype was picked up many times. The CDR3 sequence: CASTHMRSNTEAFF. The CDR3 coding sequence is TGTGCCAGCACCCACATGCGGTCGAACACTGAAGCTTTCTTT. The V gene is TRBV11-2, the J gene TRBJ1-1, with D unresolved. V was clipped by 7 bases and J by 1 base, with 13 bases between them. CDR1 is SGHAT, CDR2 FQNNGV, per germline. CDR3 length: 14 amino acids.

This clonotype showed up just a few times. This sequence joins TRBV4-3 and TRBJ2-3; D is ambiguous. The CDR3 totals 14 residues. Germline V gene sequence: CDR1 LGHNA, CDR2 YSLEER. V was trimmed by 5 bases and J by 2 bases, leaving 11 bases between them. For the CDR3, the DNA is TGCGCCAGCAGCACAACCATTAACACAGATACGCAGTATTTT. Its translation: CASSTTINTDTQYF.

This clonotype was counted many times. The chain carries TRBV6-1 and TRBJ2-1; D might be TRBD2 (5 bases). From germline, CDR1 is MNHNS and CDR2 SASEGT. The V gene lost 1 base and the J gene lost 4 bases, with 11 bases spanning the gap. The CDR3 sequence is 15 residues long. CDR3 in DNA: TGTGCCAGCAGTGAAGTCCCGGGGAGTTACAATGAGCAGTTCTTC. Its translation: CASSEVPGSYNEQFF.

This clonotype was seen a few times. The chain carries TRBV20-1 and TRBJ1-2; D is unresolved. CDR1 is DFQATT and CDR2 is SNEGSKA in the germline V gene (reference sequence). With 0 bases removed from V and 0 bases from J, the gap between germline ends came to 11 bases. CDR3 length: 15 residues. Written as DNA, the CDR3 is TGCAGTGCTAGAGATCCGGCAGGTTCTAACTATGGCTACACCTTC. This codes for CSARDPAGSNYGYTF.

This clonotype occurred many times. The gene calls are TRBV30 and TRBJ1-5; 7 bases map to TRBD1. The germline V gene has CDR1 GTSNPN and CDR2 SVGIG (reference sequence). CDR3 length: 13 residues. J lost 5 bases, V lost 2 bases, and 3 bases had no gene match. The CDR3: CAWSTQGDQPQHF. The DNA for the CDR3 is TGTGCCTGGAGTACCCAGGGGGATCAGCCCCAGCATTTT.

This clonotype was observed a handful of times. The chain uses TRBV4-1 and TRBJ2-6; D gene uncertain. The CDR3 spans 18 residues. Germline V gene data show CDR1 as MGHRA and CDR2 as YSYEKL. The V end lost 0 bases, the J end lost 0 bases, and 12 bases lay between the germline ends. CDR3 coding DNA: TGCGCCAGCAGCCAAGATGGGCCAGGACGCTCTGGGGCCAACGTCCTGACTTTC. It yields the protein CASSQDGPGRSGANVLTF.